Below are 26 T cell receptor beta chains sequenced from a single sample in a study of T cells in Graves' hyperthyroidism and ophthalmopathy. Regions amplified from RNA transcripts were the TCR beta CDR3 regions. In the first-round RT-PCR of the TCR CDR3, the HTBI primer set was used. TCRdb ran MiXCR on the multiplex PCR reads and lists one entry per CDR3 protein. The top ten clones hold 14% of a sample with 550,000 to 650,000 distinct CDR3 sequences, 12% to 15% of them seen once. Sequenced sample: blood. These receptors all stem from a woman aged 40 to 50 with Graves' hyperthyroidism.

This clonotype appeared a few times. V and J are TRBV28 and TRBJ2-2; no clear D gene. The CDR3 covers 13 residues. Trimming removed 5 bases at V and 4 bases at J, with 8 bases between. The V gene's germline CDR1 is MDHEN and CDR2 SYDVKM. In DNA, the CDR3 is TGTGCCAGCAGTACCCATAGCACCGGGGAGCTGTTTTTT. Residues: CASSTHSTGELFF. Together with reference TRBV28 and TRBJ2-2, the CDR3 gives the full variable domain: DVKVTQSSRYLVKRTGEKVFLECVQDMDHENMFWYRQDPGLGLRLIYFSYDVKMKEKGDIPEGYSVSREKKERFSLILESASTNQTSMYLCASSTHSTGELFFGEGSRLTVL.

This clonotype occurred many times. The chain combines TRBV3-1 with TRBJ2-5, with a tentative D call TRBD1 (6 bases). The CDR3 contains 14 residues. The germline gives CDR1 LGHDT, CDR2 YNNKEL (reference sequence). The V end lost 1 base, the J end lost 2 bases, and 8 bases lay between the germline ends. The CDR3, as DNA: TGTGCCAGCAGCCAAGCCGGACAGCAAGAGACCCAGTACTTC. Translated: CASSQAGQQETQYF.

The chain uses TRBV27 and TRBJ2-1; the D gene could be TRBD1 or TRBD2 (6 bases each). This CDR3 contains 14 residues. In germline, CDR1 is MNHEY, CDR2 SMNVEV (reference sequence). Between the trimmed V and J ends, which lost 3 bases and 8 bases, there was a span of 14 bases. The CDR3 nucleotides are TGTGCCAGCAGTTTTTCCGCGGAGGGGGATGAGCAGTTCTTC. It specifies CASSFSAEGDEQFF.

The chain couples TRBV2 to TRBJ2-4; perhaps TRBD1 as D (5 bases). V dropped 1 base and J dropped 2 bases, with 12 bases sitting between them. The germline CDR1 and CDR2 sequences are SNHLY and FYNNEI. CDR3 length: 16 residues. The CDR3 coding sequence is TGTGCCAGCAGTGAAGAAGCAGGGTTATCCAAAAACATTCAGTACTTC. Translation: CASSEEAGLSKNIQYF.

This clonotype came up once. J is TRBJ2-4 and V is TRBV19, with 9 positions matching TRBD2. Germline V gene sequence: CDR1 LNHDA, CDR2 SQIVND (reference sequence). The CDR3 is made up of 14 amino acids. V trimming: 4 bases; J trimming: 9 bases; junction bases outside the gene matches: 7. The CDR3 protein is CASSTREGQAIQYF. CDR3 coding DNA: TGTGCCAGTAGTACGCGGGAGGGCCAGGCCATTCAGTACTTC.

CDR3 loop: CSVVGIGSYEQYF. CDR3 DNA: TGCAGCGTTGTGGGGATTGGGTCCTACGAGCAGTACTTC. The chain recombines TRBV29-1 with TRBJ2-7; D is ambiguous. V gave up 4 bases and J gave up 1 base, with 11 bases separating them. This CDR3 comprises 13 residues. Per germline, CDR1 SQVTM and CDR2 ANQGSEA.

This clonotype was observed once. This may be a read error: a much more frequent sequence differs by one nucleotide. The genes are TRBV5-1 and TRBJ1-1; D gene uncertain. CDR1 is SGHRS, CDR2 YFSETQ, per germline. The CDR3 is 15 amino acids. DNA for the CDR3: TGCGCCAGCAGCTTGGAGGCGGGAACATGGACTGAAGTTTTCTTT. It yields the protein CASSLEAGTWTEVFF. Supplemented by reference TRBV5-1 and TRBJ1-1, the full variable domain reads KAGVTQTPRYLIKTRGQQVTLSCSPISGHRSVSWYQQTPGQGLQFLFEYFSETQRNKGNFPGRFSGRQFSNSRSEMNVSTLELGDSALYLCASSLEAGTWTEVFFGQGTRLTVV.

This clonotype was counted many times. This chain's CDR3 is CASSLGTAPQRVYEQYF. DNA for the CDR3: TGTGCCAGCAGCCTCGGGACAGCACCTCAAAGGGTCTACGAGCAGTACTTC. The V gene is TRBV5-5, the J gene TRBJ2-7; 7 bases align to TRBD1. Germline CDR1 and CDR2: SGHKS and YYEKEE (reference sequence). This CDR3 contains 17 residues. V was pared by 4 bases and J by 3 bases, with 16 bases of the junction left unmatched.

The CDR3 here is CASSIPATGFTEAFF. Written as DNA, the CDR3 is TGTGCCAGTAGTATCCCCGCAACAGGGTTTACTGAAGCTTTCTTT. The chain joins TRBV19 to TRBJ1-1, with D maybe TRBD1 (6 bases). This CDR3 has 15 amino acids. The V end was cut by 3 bases, the J end by 5 bases, with 16 bases between. CDR1 is LNHDA and CDR2 is SQIVND in the germline V gene (reference sequence).

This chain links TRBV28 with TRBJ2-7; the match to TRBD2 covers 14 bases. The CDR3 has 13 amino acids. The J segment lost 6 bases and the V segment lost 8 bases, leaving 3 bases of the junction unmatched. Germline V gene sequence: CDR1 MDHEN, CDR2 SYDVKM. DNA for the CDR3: TGTGCCAGCGGGACTAGCGGGAGAGGCGAGCAGTACTTC. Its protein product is CASGTSGRGEQYF.

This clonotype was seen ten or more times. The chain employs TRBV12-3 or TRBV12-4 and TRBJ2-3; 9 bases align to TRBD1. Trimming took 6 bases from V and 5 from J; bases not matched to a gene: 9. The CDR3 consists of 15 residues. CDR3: CASRETGGFLDTQYF. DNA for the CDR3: TGTGCCAGCAGAGAGACAGGGGGATTTTTAGATACGCAGTATTTT.

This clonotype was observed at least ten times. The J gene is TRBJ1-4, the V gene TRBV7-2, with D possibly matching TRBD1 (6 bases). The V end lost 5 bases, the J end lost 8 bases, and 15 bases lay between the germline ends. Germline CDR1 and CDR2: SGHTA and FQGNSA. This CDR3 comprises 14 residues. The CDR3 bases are TGTGCCAGCAGCACAGACAGGTTTAGCGAAAAACTGTTTTTT. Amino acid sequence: CASSTDRFSEKLFF.

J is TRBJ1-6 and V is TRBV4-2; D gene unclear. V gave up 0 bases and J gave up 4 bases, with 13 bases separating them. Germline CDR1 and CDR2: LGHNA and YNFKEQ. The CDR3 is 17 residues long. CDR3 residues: CASSQEISYGYNSPLHF. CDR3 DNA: TGTGCCAGCAGCCAAGAGATTTCGTATGGTTATAATTCACCCCTCCACTTT.

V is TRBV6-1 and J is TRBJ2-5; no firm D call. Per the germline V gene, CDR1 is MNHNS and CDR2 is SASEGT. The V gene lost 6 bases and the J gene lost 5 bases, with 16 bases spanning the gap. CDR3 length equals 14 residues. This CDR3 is CASSALGFLETQYF. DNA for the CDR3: TGTGCCAGCAGCGCCTTGGGGTTCCTTGAGACCCAGTACTTC.

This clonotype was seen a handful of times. In DNA, the CDR3 is TGTGCCAGCGCCCTAGCGGTCTCGGGTGAGCAGTTCTTC. Protein: CASALAVSGEQFF. V and J are TRBV12-3 or TRBV12-4 and TRBJ2-1; 7 bases line up with TRBD2. The trim removed 8 bases at V and 9 bases at J, leaving 10 bases unmatched. There are 13 residues in the CDR3.

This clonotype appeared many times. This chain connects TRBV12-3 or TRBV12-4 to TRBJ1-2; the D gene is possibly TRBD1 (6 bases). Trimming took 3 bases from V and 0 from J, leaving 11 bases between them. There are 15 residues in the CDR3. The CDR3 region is CASSLGRDTNYGYTF. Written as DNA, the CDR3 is TGTGCCAGCAGTTTGGGCCGGGACACTAACTATGGCTACACCTTC.

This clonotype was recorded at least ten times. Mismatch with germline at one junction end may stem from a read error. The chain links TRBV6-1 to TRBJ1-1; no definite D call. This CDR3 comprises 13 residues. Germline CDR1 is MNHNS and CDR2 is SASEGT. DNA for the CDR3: TGTGCCAGCAGTGAAGGCAGGAACTCTGAAGCTTTCTTT. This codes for CASSEGRNSEAFF.

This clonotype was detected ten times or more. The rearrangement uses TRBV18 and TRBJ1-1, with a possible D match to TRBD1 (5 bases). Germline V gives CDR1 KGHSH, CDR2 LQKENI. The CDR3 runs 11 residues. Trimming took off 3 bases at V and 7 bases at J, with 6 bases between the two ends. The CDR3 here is CASSPGLEAFF. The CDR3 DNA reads TGTGCCAGCTCACCGGGACTTGAAGCTTTCTTT.

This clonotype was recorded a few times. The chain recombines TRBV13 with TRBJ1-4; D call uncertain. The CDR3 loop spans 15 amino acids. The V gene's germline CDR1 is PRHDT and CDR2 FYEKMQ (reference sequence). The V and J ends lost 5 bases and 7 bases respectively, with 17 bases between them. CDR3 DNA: TGTGCCAGCAGCCGAACAAGGCTTTCTGGTGAAAAACTGTTTTTT. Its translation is CASSRTRLSGEKLFF.

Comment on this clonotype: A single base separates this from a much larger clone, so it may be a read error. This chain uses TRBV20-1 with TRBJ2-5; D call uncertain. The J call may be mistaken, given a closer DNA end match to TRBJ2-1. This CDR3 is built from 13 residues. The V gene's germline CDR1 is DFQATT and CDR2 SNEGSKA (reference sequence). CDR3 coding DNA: TGCAGTGCCGTTCGGCCAAACCAAGAGACCCAGTTCTTC. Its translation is CSAVRPNQETQFF.

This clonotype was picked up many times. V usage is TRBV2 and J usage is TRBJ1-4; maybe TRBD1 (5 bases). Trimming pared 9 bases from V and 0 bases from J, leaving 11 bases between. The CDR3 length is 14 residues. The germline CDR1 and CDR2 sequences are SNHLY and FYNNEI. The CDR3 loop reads CARSQVATNEKLFF. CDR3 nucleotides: TGTGCCAGGTCACAGGTTGCAACTAATGAAAAACTGTTTTTT.

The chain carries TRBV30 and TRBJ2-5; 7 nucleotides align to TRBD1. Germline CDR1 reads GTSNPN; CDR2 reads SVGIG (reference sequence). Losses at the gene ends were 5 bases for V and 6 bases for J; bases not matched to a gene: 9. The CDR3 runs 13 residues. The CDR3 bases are TGTGCCTGGGCTGGACAGGCAAGGAAGACCCAGTACTTC. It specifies CAWAGQARKTQYF.

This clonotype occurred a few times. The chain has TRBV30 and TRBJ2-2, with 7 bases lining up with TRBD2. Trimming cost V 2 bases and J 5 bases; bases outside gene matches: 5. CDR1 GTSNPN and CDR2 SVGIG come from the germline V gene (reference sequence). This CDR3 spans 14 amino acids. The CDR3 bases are TGTGCCTGGAGTTCAGCGGGACGAACCGGGGAGCTGTTTTTT. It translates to CAWSSAGRTGELFF.

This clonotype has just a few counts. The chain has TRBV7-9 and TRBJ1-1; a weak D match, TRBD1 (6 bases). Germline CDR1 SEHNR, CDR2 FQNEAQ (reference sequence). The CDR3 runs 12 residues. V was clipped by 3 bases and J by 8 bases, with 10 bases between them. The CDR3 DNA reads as TGTGCCAGCAGCTTTACAGGGTTCGAAGCTTTCTTT. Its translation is CASSFTGFEAFF.

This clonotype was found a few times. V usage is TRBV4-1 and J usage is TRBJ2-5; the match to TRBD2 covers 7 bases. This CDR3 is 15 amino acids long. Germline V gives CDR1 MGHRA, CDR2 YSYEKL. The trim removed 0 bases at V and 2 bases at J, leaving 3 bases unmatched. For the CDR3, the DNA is TGCGCCAGCAGCCAAGAGGGGGGAGGGCAAGAGACCCAGTACTTC. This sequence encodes CASSQEGGGQETQYF.

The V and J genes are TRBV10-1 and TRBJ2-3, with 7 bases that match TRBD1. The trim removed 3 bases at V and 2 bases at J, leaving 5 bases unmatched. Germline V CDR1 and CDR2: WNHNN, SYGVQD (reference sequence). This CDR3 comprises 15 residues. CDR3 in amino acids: CASSDRGTDTDTQYF. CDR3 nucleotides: TGCGCCAGCAGTGATAGAGGGACAGACACAGATACGCAGTATTTT.